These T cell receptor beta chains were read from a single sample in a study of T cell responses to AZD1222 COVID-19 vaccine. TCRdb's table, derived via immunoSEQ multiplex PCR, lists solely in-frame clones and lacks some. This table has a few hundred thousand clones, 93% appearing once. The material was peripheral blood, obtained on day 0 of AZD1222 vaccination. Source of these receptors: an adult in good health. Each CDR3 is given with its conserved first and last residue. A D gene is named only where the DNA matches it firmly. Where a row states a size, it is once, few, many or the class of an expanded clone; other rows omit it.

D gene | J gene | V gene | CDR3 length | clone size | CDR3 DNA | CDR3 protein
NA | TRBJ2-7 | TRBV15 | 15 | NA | TGTGCCACCAGCAGAGATAGCAAGGGGGCCTACGAGCAGTACTTC | CATSRDSKGAYEQYF
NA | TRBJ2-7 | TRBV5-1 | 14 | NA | TGCGCCAGCAGCTCCGGGACAATCTCCTACGAGCAGTACTTC | CASSSGTISYEQYF
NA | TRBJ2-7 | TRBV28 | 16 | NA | TGTGCCAGCACCACTCCGGCGGGGCCCAATACCTACGAGCAGTACTTC | CASTTPAGPNTYEQYF
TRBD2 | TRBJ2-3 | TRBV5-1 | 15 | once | TGCGCCAGCAGCTTGGGGACTAGCGGGGGGGATACGCAGTATTTT | CASSLGTSGGDTQYF
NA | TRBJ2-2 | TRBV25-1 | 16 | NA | TGTGCCAGCAGTGAATCCACGGGGAGGTACACCGGGGAGCTGTTTTTT | CASSESTGRYTGELFF
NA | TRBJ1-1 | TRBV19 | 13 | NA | TGTGCCAGTAGATATGGGTCGGGGACTGAAGCTTTCTTT | CASRYGSGTEAFF
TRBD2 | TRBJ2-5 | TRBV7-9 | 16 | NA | TGTGCCAGCCTGAAAACCCTACTAGCGGGCCAAGAGACCCAGTACTTC | CASLKTLLAGQETQYF
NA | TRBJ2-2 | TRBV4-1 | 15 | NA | TGCGCCAGCAGCCAAGAGCAGGAGAACACCGGGGAGCTGTTTTTT | CASSQEQENTGELFF
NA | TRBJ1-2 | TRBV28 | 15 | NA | TGTGCCAGCAGTTTGGGGGCTGGGGGCCCCTATGGCTACACCTTC | CASSLGAGGPYGYTF
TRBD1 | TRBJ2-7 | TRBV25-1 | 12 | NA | TGTGCCAGCAGTGAAAGGGGGCGCGAGCAGTACTTC | CASSERGREQYF
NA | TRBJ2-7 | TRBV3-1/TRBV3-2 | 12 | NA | TGTGCCAGCAGCCAAGAAGGGTGGGAGCAGTACTTC | CASSQEGWEQYF